The clone carrying this T cell receptor (beta chain) is labeled as medium-sized. This sample is drawn from a study of tumor-infiltrating lymphocytes in oesophageal squamous cell carcinoma. TCRdb reprocessed the PCR reads via MiXCR and lists one record per CDR3 protein. The sample has fewer than 18,000 distinct CDR3 sequences; about 56% are singletons. The CDR3 runs 14 residues. V lost 5 bases to trimming and J lost 2 bases; unmatched junction nucleotides: 5. Per germline, CDR1 SGHTA and CDR2 FQGNSA. The J gene is TRBJ1-1, the V gene TRBV7-2; 7 bases fit TRBD1. Sequencing was carried out using esophageal tumor tissue. The clonotype comes from a male donor with esophageal squamous cell carcinoma. CDR3 region: CASSRDRPNTEAFF. As DNA, the CDR3 is TGTGCCAGCAGCCGGGACAGACCCAACACTGAAGCTTTCTTT.